This TCR beta chain was sequenced for a study of regulatory T cells in long-lasting Graves disease. Across the whole study: The study enrolled newly diagnosed Graves' patients on antithyroid drugs under 3 months.

Study observations and caveats: Newly diagnosed patients had higher TCR diversity than persistent Graves' patients did. TRBV28 was favored in persistent disease, as were TRBJ1-2 and TRBJ2-5.

Relying on iRepertoire HTBI primers and Arm-PCR of CDR3 regions, the team built TCR beta libraries. TCRdb analysed the multiplex PCR reads with MiXCR anew, one entry per CDR3 protein. This sample yields 390,000 or so distinct CDR3 sequences, of which 12% are seen a single time; approximately 17% belongs to the top ten. CDR3 size: 13 residues. V dropped 5 bases and J dropped 4 bases, with 11 bases sitting between them. The germline V gene has CDR1 SGHTA and CDR2 FQGNSA. Time point reported: newly diagnosed GD, antithyroid drugs for less than 3 months. Isolated PBMC RNA provided the starting material for the TCR library. This clonotype was recorded many times. Antigen specificity is unknown. The same specimen was also included in a second study, on T cells in Graves' hyperthyroidism and ophthalmopathy. As that report states: Not enrolled were patients with uncontrolled infection, other autoimmune disease, pregnancy or lactation.

The chain carries TRBV7-2 and TRBJ1-1, with TRBD1 as a possible D gene (5 bases). This sample comprised peripheral blood mononuclear cells (PBMCs), obtained at new diagnosis, from a patient treated with antithyroid drugs. This clonotype originated in a woman between 18 and 29 years old with Graves disease. The CDR3 sequence is CASSVGGTTEAFF. CDR3 nucleotide sequence: TGTGCCAGCAGCGTCGGGGGGACCACTGAAGCTTTCTTT.